This T cell receptor beta chain originates from a study of control samples from healthy donors and cancer patients. This clone is a singleton in its sample. This CDR3 contains 13 residues. Trimming removed 7 bases from V and 6 bases from J; junction bases left unmatched: 4. CDR1 and CDR2 from the germline V gene are ENHRY and SYGVKD. Clones were read by immunoSEQ multiplex PCR, and TCRdb kept only the in-frame ones, dropping some. The sample consists of just over 9,000 clones, about 91% of them appearing once. Sequencing was done on a sample of PBMCs. This sequence joins TRBV10-3 and TRBJ2-2, with TRBD1 matching over 8 bases. The TCR sequence derives from a man in his sixties with colorectal cancer. For the CDR3, the DNA is TGTGCCATCAACGGACAGGGAGCCGGGGAGCTGTTTTTT. Its translation: CAINGQGAGELFF.